This T cell receptor beta chain came from a study of cytomegalovirus exposure and HLA in healthy donors. This CDR3 has 13 amino acids. Germline CDR1 and CDR2: SQVTM and ANQGSEA. With V trimmed by 6 bases and J by 5 bases, 9 bases remained unmatched. The protocol was immunoSEQ multiplex PCR, while the TCRdb copy is restricted to in-frame clones and leaves out a portion. The sample shows around 61,000 clones, about 92% of them seen only once. The rearrangement uses TRBV29-1 and TRBJ2-5, with 7 bases fitting TRBD2. Source material: PBMCs. This receptor was taken from a man between 18 and 35 years old in good health and CMV-seronegative. The CDR3 DNA is TGCAGCGTAACCCCTACTAGCGTGGAGACCCAGTACTTC. Translated: CSVTPTSVETQYF.